This T cell receptor (beta chain) is from a study of beta chain features in type 1 diabetes. General observations from the study: Researchers reported that naive, central memory and Treg TCRB repertoires appeared more similar in patients than in healthy donors.

This CDR3 has 15 residues. V gave up 1 base and J gave up 4 bases; unmatched junction bases: 5. The germline V gene has CDR1 SGHTA and CDR2 FQGNSA. Stem cell-like memory, regulatory, central memory and naive CD4+ cells were sorted via CD45RO/CCR7/CD25/CD127/CD95/CD27. A few counts support this clone. The antigen is not known. The isolated RNA, all of it, was reverse transcribed, so expressed TCRB transcripts were what got sequenced. Profiling relied on immunoSEQ multiplex PCR, and the TCRdb table lists in-frame clones only, not all of them. The sample shows some 44,000 clones, over 50% of them seen only once.

Source material: Tregs from blood. The sequence derives from a woman aged 18-35 years in good health. The V call is TRBV7-2, the J call TRBJ2-5; 8 bases align to TRBD2. The CDR3 nucleotides are TGTGCCAGCAGCTTAGGGAGGGCGGGGGGAGAGACCCAGTACTTC. Translated, it gives CASSLGRAGGETQYF.